Listed below are T cell receptor beta chains from one sample, sequenced in a study of blood T cell repertoires in COVID-19. Clones were sequenced by immunoSEQ multiplex PCR, and TCRdb holds only the in-frame ones, with some missing. The sample includes roughly 260,000 clones, about nine tenths of them seen just once. Sequencing was carried out using peripheral blood. The source is a young woman with COVID-19, enrolled during active disease. The CDR3 runs from the conserved cysteine through the conserved F or W. The D gene is left open where the match is weak.

cdr3_length,d_call,j_call,v_call,cdr3_aa
15,TRBD1,TRBJ1-6,TRBV5-1,CASSAGQGFNSPLHF
15,NA,TRBJ1-4,TRBV5-8,CASSPQGRGGEKLFF
16,TRBD2,TRBJ2-2,TRBV11-1,CASRLTSGRANGELFF
14,TRBD2,TRBJ2-7,TRBV2,CASSELAAFYEQYF
15,NA,TRBJ2-1,TRBV4-3,CASSQDYRLLNEQFF
13,TRBD1,TRBJ2-3,TRBV27,CASSWYRGDTQYF
17,NA,TRBJ1-2,TRBV7-9,CASSLSRTDSSLGGYTF
13,TRBD1,TRBJ2-7,TRBV19,CASSPGGPYEQYF
15,TRBD2,TRBJ2-1,TRBV2,CASSGLAGGGNEQFF
15,TRBD1,TRBJ2-1,TRBV28,CASSRTGISYNEQFF
14,TRBD1,TRBJ1-2,TRBV5-4,CASSPDRGFGGYTF
13,NA,TRBJ1-1,TRBV7-2,CASNSRGNTEAFF
15,NA,TRBJ1-1,TRBV27,CASSLSHGGSTEAFF
13,NA,TRBJ1-1,TRBV7-6,CASSLGGGTEAFF
14,NA,TRBJ1-5,TRBV28,CASSPGGGRQPQHF
15,TRBD1,TRBJ1-5,TRBV6-5,CASRSGTGSNQPQHF
16,TRBD2,TRBJ2-1,TRBV5-6,CASSELTSGSRNEQFF
16,TRBD2,TRBJ2-7,TRBV4-3,CASSQAFGLASYEQYF
15,TRBD1,TRBJ2-5,TRBV19,CASSGGDRGWETQYF
15,TRBD1,TRBJ2-2,TRBV7-2,CASSLSGGNTGELFF
15,TRBD1,TRBJ2-1,TRBV9,CASSVRGQGFNEQFF
14,NA,TRBJ2-1,TRBV4-2,CASSQEGGVPEQFF
13,NA,TRBJ1-1,TRBV6-5,CASSRVSNTEAFF
15,TRBD2,TRBJ2-7,TRBV28,CASSFWLAGAYEQYF
16,TRBD1,TRBJ1-1,TRBV10-2,CASSDRQGHWDTEAFF
13,NA,TRBJ1-1,TRBV10-3,CAISDGGSSEAFF
15,NA,TRBJ2-1,TRBV5-1,CASSLAGTPYNEQFF
14,NA,TRBJ1-6,TRBV7-9,CASSREGSNSPLHF
15,TRBD1,TRBJ2-3,TRBV7-7,CASSLGQSSTDTQYF
16,NA,TRBJ2-5,TRBV7-2,CASSLGGRTFRETQYF
14,TRBD1,TRBJ1-1,TRBV7-9,CASSATGSATEAFF
14,NA,TRBJ2-5,TRBV6-5,CASIRRERWETQYF
14,NA,TRBJ1-2,TRBV5-4,CASSLETTNYGYTF
14,NA,TRBJ2-5,TRBV13,CASSFGQVKETQYF
13,NA,TRBJ1-4,TRBV24-1,CATSDASNEKLFF
16,TRBD1,TRBJ2-2,TRBV19,CASRRPGQAYTGELFF
14,TRBD1,TRBJ1-5,TRBV3-1/TRBV3-2,CASSPGQERQPQHF
15,NA,TRBJ1-2,TRBV5-1,CASSLAGGTNYGYTF
17,TRBD1,TRBJ1-6,TRBV7-8,CASSLVGTAPYNSPLHF
15,NA,TRBJ2-2,TRBV3-1/TRBV3-2,CASSQGAGRTGELFF
13,TRBD1,TRBJ1-2,TRBV15,CATSGQGYDGYTF
15,TRBD1,TRBJ2-5,TRBV10-3,CAISESTGAGETQYF
13,TRBD1,TRBJ2-7,TRBV5-1,CASRTQTGDEQYF
14,TRBD1,TRBJ2-7,TRBV14,CASSQGQGAYEQYF
13,TRBD1,TRBJ1-6,TRBV18,CASSDRGYSPLHF
15,TRBD2,TRBJ2-7,TRBV5-1,CASSLEGTTSYEQYF
14,NA,TRBJ2-2,TRBV5-1,CASSLSGNTGELFF
15,TRBD1,TRBJ1-1,TRBV28,CASSSGQGARTEAFF